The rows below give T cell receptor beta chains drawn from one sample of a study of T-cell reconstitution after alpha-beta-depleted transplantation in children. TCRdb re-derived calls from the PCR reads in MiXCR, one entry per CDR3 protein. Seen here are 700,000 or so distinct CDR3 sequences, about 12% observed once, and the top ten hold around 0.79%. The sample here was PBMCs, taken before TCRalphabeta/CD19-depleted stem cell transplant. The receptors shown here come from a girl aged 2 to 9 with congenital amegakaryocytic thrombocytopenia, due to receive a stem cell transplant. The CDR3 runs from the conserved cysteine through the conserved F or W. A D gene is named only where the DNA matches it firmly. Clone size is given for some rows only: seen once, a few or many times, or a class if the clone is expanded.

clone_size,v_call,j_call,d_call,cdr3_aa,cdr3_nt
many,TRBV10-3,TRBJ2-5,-,CAISEFHGTGSQETQYF,TGTGCCATCAGTGAGTTTCACGGGACGGGCAGCCAAGAGACCCAGTACTTC
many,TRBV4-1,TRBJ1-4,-,CASSQAYVQGGLFTNEKLFF,TGCGCCAGCAGCCAAGCGTATGTGCAGGGCGGGTTGTTCACTAATGAAAAACTGTTTTTT
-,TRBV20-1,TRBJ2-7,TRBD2,CSARELAGGRSYEQYF,TGCAGTGCTAGAGAACTAGCGGGAGGGCGCTCCTACGAGCAGTACTTC
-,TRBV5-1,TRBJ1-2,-,CASSRSPGEANYGYTF,TGCGCCAGCAGCCGATCCCCGGGGGAAGCTAACTATGGCTACACCTTC
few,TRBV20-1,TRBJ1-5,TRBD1,CSALMGGQGGDQPQHF,TGCAGTGCTCTTATGGGGGGACAGGGGGGGGATCAGCCCCAGCATTTT
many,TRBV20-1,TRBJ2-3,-,CSANPRPTDTQYF,TGCAGTGCTAATCCGAGGCCCACAGATACGCAGTATTTT
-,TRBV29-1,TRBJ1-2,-,CSVVEGAGYGYPF,TGCAGCGTCGTCGAGGGCGCTGGCTATGGCTACCCCTTC
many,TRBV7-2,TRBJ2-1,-,CASSLVVQNEQFF,TGTGCCAGCAGCTTAGTTGTCCAGAATGAGCAGTTCTTC
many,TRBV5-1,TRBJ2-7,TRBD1,CASSLDRGDYEQYF,TGCGCCAGCAGCTTGGACAGGGGCGATTACGAGCAGTACTTC
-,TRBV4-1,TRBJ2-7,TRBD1,CASSRSGTATYEQYF,TGCGCCAGCAGTCGCTCCGGGACAGCAACGTACGAGCAGTACTTC
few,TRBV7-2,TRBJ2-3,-,CASSLGTDGADTQYF,TGTGCCAGCAGCCTGGGAACCGACGGCGCAGATACGCAGTATTTT
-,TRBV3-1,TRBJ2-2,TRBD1,CASSQPPGQGNTGELFF,TGTGCCAGCAGCCAACCCCCGGGACAGGGGAACACCGGGGAGCTGTTTTTT
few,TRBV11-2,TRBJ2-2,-,CASSHLRGINTGELFF,TGTGCCAGCAGTCACCTACGGGGGATTAACACCGGGGAGCTGTTTTTT
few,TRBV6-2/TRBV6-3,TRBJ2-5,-,CASVRDHQETQYF,TGTGCCAGCGTCCGTGACCACCAAGAGACCCAGTACTTC
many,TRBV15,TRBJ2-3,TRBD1,CATSRTPGGTDTQYF,TGTGCCACCAGCAGAACACCAGGGGGTACAGATACGCAGTATTTT
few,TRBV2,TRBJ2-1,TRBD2,CASSELAGQGQFF,TGTGCCAGCAGTGAACTAGCGGGGCAGGGGCAGTTCTTC
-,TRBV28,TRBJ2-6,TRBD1,CASSFDRGGTTLSGANVLTF,TGTGCCAGCAGTTTCGACAGGGGAGGTACTACTCTCTCTGGGGCCAACGTCCTGACTTTC
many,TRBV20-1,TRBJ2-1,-,CSASDSVSVSLEQFF,TGCAGTGCTAGCGATTCAGTTTCTGTTTCTCTTGAGCAGTTCTTC
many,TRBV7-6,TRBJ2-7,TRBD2,CASSLSQSGTSGAYEQYF,TGTGCCAGCAGCTTAAGCCAATCCGGGACTAGCGGAGCCTACGAGCAGTACTTC
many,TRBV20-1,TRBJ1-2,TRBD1,CSARASQTGADYGYTF,TGCAGTGCTAGAGCTTCCCAGACAGGGGCCGACTATGGCTACACCTTC
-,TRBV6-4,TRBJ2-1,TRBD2,CASSDSAGVVYEQFF,TGTGCCAGCAGTGACTCAGCGGGAGTCGTATATGAGCAGTTCTTC
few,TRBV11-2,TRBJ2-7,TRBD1,CASSLTGTGGTYEQYF,TGTGCCAGCAGCTTAACCGGGACAGGGGGAACCTACGAGCAGTACTTC
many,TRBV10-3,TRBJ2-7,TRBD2,CAISEKGLNYHEQYF,TGTGCCATCAGTGAAAAGGGACTAAATTACCACGAGCAGTACTTC
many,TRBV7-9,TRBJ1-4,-,CASSLSDWAEKLFF,TGTGCCAGCAGCTTATCAGATTGGGCGGAAAAACTGTTTTTT